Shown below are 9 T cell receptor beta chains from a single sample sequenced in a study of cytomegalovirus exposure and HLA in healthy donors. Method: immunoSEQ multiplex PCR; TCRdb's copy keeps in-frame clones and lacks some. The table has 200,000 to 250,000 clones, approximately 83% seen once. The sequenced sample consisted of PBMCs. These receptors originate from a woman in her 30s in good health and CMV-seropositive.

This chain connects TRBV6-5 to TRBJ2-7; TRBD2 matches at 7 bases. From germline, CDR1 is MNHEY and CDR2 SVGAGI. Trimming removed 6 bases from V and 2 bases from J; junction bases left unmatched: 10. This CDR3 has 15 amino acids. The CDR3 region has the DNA TGTGCCAGCAGCCGTGAGCGGGACCCGACCTACGAGCAGTACTTC. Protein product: CASSRERDPTYEQYF.

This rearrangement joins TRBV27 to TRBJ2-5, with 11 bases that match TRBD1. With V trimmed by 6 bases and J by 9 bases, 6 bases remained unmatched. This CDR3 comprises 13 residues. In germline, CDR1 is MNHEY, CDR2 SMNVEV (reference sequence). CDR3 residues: CASRSPGQGAQYF. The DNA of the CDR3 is TGTGCCAGCAGGTCCCCGGGACAGGGGGCCCAGTACTTC.

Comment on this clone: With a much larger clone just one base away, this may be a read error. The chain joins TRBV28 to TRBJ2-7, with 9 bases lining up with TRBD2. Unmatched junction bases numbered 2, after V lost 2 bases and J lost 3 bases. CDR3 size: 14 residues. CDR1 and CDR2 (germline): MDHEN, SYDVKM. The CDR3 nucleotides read TGTGCCAGCAGTTTAGTAGCGGGAGACTACGAGCAGTACTTC. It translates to CASSLVAGDYEQYF.

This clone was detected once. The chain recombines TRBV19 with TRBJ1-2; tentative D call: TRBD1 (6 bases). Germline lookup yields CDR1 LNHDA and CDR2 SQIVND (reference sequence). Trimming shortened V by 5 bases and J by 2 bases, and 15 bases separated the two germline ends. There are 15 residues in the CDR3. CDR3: CASSLRPGTNYGYTF. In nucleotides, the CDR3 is TGTGCCAGTAGTCTCCGACCTGGGACAAACTATGGCTACACCTTC. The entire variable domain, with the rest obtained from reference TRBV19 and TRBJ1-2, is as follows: DGGITQSPKYLFRKEGQNVTLSCEQNLNHDAMYWYRQDPGQGLRLIYYSQIVNDFQKGDIAEGYSVSREKKESFPLTVTSAQKNPTAFYLCASSLRPGTNYGYTFGSGTRLTVV.

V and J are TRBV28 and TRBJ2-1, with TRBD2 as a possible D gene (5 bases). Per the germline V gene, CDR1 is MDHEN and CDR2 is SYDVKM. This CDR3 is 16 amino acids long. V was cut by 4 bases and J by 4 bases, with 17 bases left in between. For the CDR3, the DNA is TGTGCCAGCAGTTCCTTGAGGGCCGCCGCTTACAATGAGCAGTTCTTC. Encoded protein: CASSSLRAAAYNEQFF. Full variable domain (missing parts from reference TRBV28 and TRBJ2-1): DVKVTQSSRYLVKRTGEKVFLECVQDMDHENMFWYRQDPGLGLRLIYFSYDVKMKEKGDIPEGYSVSREKKERFSLILESASTNQTSMYLCASSSLRAAAYNEQFFGPGTRLTVL.

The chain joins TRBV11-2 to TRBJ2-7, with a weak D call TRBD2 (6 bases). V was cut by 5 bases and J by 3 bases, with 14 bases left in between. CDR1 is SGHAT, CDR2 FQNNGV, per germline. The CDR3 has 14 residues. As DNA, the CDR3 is TGTGCCAGCAGCACGACTAGGGGCGGCTACGAGCAGTACTTC. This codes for CASSTTRGGYEQYF.

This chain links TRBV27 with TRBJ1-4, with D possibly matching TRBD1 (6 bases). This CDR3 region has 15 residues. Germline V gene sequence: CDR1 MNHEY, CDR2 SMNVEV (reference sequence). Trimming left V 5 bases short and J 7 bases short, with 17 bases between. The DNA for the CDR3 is TGTGCCAGCAGTGGGGGGGGCGGGTTCTCTGAAAAACTGTTTTTT. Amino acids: CASSGGGGFSEKLFF. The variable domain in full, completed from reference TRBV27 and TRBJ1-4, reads EAQVTQNPRYLITVTGKKLTVTCSQNMNHEYMSWYRQDPGLGLRQIYYSMNVEVTDKGDVPEGYKVSRKEKRNFPLILESPSPNQTSLYFCASSGGGGFSEKLFFGSGTQLSVL.

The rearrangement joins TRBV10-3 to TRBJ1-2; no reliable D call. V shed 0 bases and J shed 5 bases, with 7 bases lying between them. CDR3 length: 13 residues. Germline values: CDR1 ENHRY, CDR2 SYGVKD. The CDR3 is CAISESRDYGYTF. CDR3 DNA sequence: TGTGCCATCAGTGAGTCAAGGGATTATGGCTACACCTTC.

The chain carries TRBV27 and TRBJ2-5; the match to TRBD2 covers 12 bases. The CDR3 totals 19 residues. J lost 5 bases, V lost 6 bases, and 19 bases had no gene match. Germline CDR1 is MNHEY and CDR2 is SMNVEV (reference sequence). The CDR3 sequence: CASSRKGGIGLAGGETQYF. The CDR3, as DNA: TGTGCCAGCAGCCGAAAGGGGGGGATTGGGCTAGCGGGAGGGGAGACCCAGTACTTC.